This TCR beta chain was obtained from a study of cytomegalovirus exposure and HLA in healthy donors listed by TCRdb under 2017. The study in broad terms: In an earlier analysis of approximately 500 of the donors, around 290 Gb of sequence data and 117 million unique TCR beta sequences from about 190 million T cells were reported. An early release covering approximately 600 HLA-typed donors comprised 300 to 350 gigabases of sequencing data and about 90 million unique TCR sequences. Of the approximately 400 genotyped donors, less than 85% were placed in the genetic ancestry cluster associated with self-reported Caucasian donors. The aim of the study was to test whether cataloging public T cell receptors could identify signatures of past pathogen exposure. The study profiled the T cell repertoires of hundreds of subjects by immunosequencing and related them to cytomegalovirus serostatus. Besides the first cohort of 666 subjects, a separate validation cohort made up of roughly 120 different subjects was used. To predict cytomegalovirus infection status, the study brought together high-throughput TCR immunosequencing, statistical association of individual TCRs with disease status, and machine learning. In a later analysis, previously published TCR beta repertoires from 600 to 850 donors were re-analyzed and high-resolution HLA genotyping was added so that TCR occurrence patterns could be studied. The later analysis used no new phenotypic data to find candidate immune exposures, relying instead on TCR beta sequences and their occurrence across donors. An earlier analysis of approximately 500 of the donors applied high-throughput TCR beta sequencing to assess whether each TCR beta V gene segment acted as functional or pseudogenic. Donor age, sex, ethnicity and CMV serostatus were compiled together with the repertoire data. In a later genetic analysis, genome-wide SNP genotypes for about three fifths of the roughly 670 donors were used, and that subset was treated as a discovery cohort. Every discovery cohort repertoire had been produced on one sequencing platform. HLA typing included class I and class II loci at four-digit resolution. The number of donors typed differed by locus, with about 629-630 for A, B, C, DRB1 and DQB1, around 520 for DQA1, over 600 for DPA1, and 472 for DPB1. Because of strong linkage in the cohort, five DR-DQ haplotypes were treated as single units for association and clustering. Across about 380 genotyped donors of the cohort, an average of about 220,000 unique TCR beta nucleotide sequences per donor were sequenced, and around 20% of those sequences were non-productive.

The cohort was made up of around 720 healthy bone marrow donors. At the time of sampling, every cohort member was nominally healthy, though immune exposures that went unrecorded were likely present. The donor was CMV seronegative and was included in the group of hundreds of seronegative cohort members. Each donor provided a peripheral blood sample, and peripheral blood mononuclear cells were used for TCR beta sequencing. The Qiagen DNeasy Blood Extraction Kit was used to extract genomic DNA from the blood cell samples. General findings and caveats noted by the study authors: Because the 87-base-pair reads could not distinguish some IMGT-functional V segments, including TRBV6-2 and TRBV6-3, those segments were excluded. Most CMV-associated TCR beta chains appeared to be HLA-restricted in a later analysis, and the HLA associations seemed to be driven largely by CMV exposure. In a later analysis, several top co-occurrence clusters were reported to appear linked to parvovirus B19, influenza, CMV and Epstein-Barr virus. Cytomegalovirus status was reported to be diagnosed by the classifier with high specificity and sensitivity in both the original and validation cohorts. A cluster of highly shared sequence variants was judged likely to be a technical artifact of the sequencing pipeline. V-gene and J-gene trimming of TCR beta chains was associated with a missense DCLRE1C variant in a later genetic analysis, and the association was replicated in an independent cohort. The authors suggested that the approach could potentially be extended to other disease states and immunological phenotypes. The study listed over 150 TCR beta chains as associated with cytomegalovirus. Presence/absence analyses assumed roughly uniform sequencing depth across donors, an assumption that may not hold. For the cohort, immune exposure information was limited to CMV serostatus. A later analysis found that HLA-associated TCR beta chains were more clonally expanded and had lower generation probabilities than equally common non-associated chains. Across donors, most TCR sequences were observed very rarely, whereas some public TCRs were present in many individuals. When HLA alleles, especially DR and DQ, strongly co-occurred, attributing TCR associations to individual alleles was difficult. In vitro tests confirmed that a few of the cytomegalovirus-associated TCR beta chains recognize cytomegalovirus antigens. Because counts were too low, around 17 rarely observed V segments, including chromosome 9 orphons, were left out of the earlier analysis of 587 of the donors. Only TCR beta chains were sequenced in this cohort, and the absence of alpha or paired-chain data limited detectable features. HLA typing was unavailable for some donors at each locus, so association tests used only the typed subset. According to a later analysis, TCR association rates differed among HLA loci, with DRB1 alleles showing the most associated TCRs and HLA-C alleles showing the fewest. At a false discovery rate of 0.05, a later analysis linked some 18,000 TCR beta sequences to specific HLA alleles. Linkage disequilibrium might explain the correlated functional status among segregating V segments, but an unknown experimental factor could not be ruled out. In an earlier analysis of 450 to 750 of the donors, most TCR beta V segments appeared in productive rearrangements about 90% or about 30% of the time, broadly matching IMGT annotations. A further reported finding was that TCR beta sequences accurately predicted the HLA-A and HLA-B alleles for most subjects in the first cohort. According to a later genetic analysis, donors in an Asian-associated ancestry cluster had fewer N-insertions in productive TCRs than the approximately 700-donor mean.

Libraries were built with the immunoSEQ multiplex PCR assay. For the multiplex PCR, a mixture combining 60 forward primers for TCR Vbeta segments and 13 reverse primers for TCR Jbeta segments was used. The CDR3 region of rearranged TCR beta genes was amplified from genomic DNA with a multiplex PCR assay. On the Illumina HiSeq System, the amplified TCR beta libraries were sequenced as 87-base-pair reads. The paper's data handling went like this. A later analysis tallied around 82 million unique TCR beta chains across the 610 or so repertoires, and some 10 million of those chains were shared by two or more donors. Raw reads were error-corrected and collapsed into unique sequences with a nearest-neighbor algorithm that merged closely related sequences to remove PCR and sequencing errors. To assign V, D and J gene segments, CDR3 sequences were aligned to IMGT reference sequences. Each retained sequence needed at least a six-nucleotide match to both a V gene segment and a J gene segment. A rearrangement counted as productive if the CDR3 had no stop codons and remained in frame with V and J, and every other rearrangement counted as non-productive. CDR3 was defined according to IMGT convention as the region running from the second conserved V-encoded cysteine to the conserved J-encoded phenylalanine. Sequences without an unambiguous match to a single V gene segment were excluded from the earlier analysis of approximately 600 of the donors. An earlier analysis of some 500 of the donors classified V segments as functional when productive rearrangements were above 56.7% and as segregating when the standard deviation between donors was above 5%. A statistical classification framework was built for diagnosing cytomegalovirus status from the catalog of TCR beta chain sequences. V and J gene assignment, in a later analysis, came from comparing TCR nucleotide sequences with IMGT/GENE-DB human TR gene sequences. A later analysis assigned CDR3 sequences and most-parsimonious VDJ recombination scenarios with the TCRdist pipeline. In a later analysis, every TCR beta chain was defined by the combination of its CDR3 amino acid sequence and its V-gene family, and reads without a unique V-gene family were dropped. In a later analysis, approximately 640 highly shared, low-generation-probability nucleotide sequences were removed to address suspected cross-contamination and a sequencing artifact. In a later analysis, a clonal expansion index was calculated for each public chain from normalized within-repertoire ranks of inferred template counts. In a later analysis, generation probabilities were computed using a VDJ recombination model fitted to out-of-frame rearrangements, and the results were checked against IGoR. In a later analysis, TCR-TCR, TCR-HLA and TCR-CMV co-occurrence was scored with hypergeometric tests, and a repertoire-size bias correction was applied to TCR pairs. False discovery rates were estimated in a later analysis by permuting HLA or CMV assignments 20 times. In a later analysis, co-occurring TCRs were grouped with DBSCAN, and TCRdist sequence similarity was added when clustering was performed within HLA-allele-positive subsets. Repertoires with fewer than 30,000 or more than 120,000 public chains, plus five repertoires with anomalous nucleotide sharing, were excluded from co-occurrence clustering. TCRdb retrieved this table from immuneACCESS and kept in-frame rearrangements only. Not all clones are present; in checked studies, unresolved V genes account for under half, and no reason is known for the remainder. The DNA gave D and trimming, while V, J and clone size come from that table. This sample's table has entries for 30,000 to 35,000 clones. The ten largest account for approximately 4% of the sample.

V lost 6 bases and J lost 4 bases; the stretch between them is 4 bases long. The germline V gene sets CDR1 to MGHDK and CDR2 to SYGVNS. From the cysteine through the phenylalanine, the CDR3 covers 10 amino acids. Of the read, only the CDR3 DNA is kept; its 30 bases are in frame from base 1. A word on this clone: This receptor's antigen is unknown.

This receptor was taken from a man aged 35-49 years in good health and CMV-seronegative. The rearranged segments are TRBV25-1 and TRBJ2-7; too little of a D gene remains to name it. Material for sequencing was PBMCs. The CDR3 in this case is CASRLYEQYF. The DNA reads as follows: TGTGCCAGCAGGTTATACGAGCAGTACTTC.